This record concerns one T cell receptor (beta chain) sequence. Study processing details: Using reference gene primer amplification, nucleated cell counts were estimated. Profiling relied on immunoSEQ multiplex PCR, and the TCRdb table lists in-frame clones only, not all of them. The V and J calls and clone size come from that table; D and trimming were worked out from the DNA. The data hold about 120,000 clones, with around 86% observed a single time. This CDR3 comprises 16 residues. Trimming stripped 0 bases from V and 4 bases from J, with 11 bases between. CDR1 SGHRS and CDR2 YFSETQ come from the germline V gene. These data are taken from a study of blood T cell repertoires in COVID-19. Study at large: Whether acute or convalescent, the COVID-19 samples came from the United States, Italy and Spain. The cDNA or gDNA used as material had been derived from T cells, B-cell-depleted T cells, or PBMCs.

This clonotype originated in a woman in her sixties or seventies with acute or convalescent COVID-19. The rearrangement joins TRBV5-1 to TRBJ2-6; D is unclear. Sequenced input: peripheral blood. The DNA for the CDR3 is TGCGCCAGCAGCTTGGCCCCCAACTTCGGGGCCAACGTCCTGACTTTC. This encodes CASSLAPNFGANVLTF.